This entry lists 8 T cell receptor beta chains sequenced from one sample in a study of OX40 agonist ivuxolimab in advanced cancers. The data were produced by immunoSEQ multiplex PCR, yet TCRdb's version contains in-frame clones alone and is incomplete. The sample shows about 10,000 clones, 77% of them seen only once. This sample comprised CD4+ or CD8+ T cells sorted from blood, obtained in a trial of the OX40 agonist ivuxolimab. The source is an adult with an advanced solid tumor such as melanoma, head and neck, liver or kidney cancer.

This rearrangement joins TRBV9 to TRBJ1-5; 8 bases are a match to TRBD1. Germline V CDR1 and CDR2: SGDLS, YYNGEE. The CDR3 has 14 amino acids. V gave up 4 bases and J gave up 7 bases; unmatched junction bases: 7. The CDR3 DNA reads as TGTGCCAGCAGCATGACAGGGGTGGGACAGCCCCAGCATTTT. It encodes CASSMTGVGQPQHF.

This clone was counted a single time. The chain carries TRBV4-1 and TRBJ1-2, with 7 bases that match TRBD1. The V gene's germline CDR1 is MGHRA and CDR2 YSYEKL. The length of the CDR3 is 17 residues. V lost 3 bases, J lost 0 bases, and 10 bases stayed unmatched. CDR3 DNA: TGCGCCAGCAGCCAGAGAGTTGGACAGGTCCCTAACTATGGCTACACCTTC. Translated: CASSQRVGQVPNYGYTF.

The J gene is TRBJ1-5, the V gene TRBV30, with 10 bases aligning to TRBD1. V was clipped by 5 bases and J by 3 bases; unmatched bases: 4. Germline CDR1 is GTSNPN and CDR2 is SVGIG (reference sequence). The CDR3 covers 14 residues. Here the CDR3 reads CAWEGQGPNQPQHF. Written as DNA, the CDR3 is TGTGCCTGGGAGGGACAGGGGCCCAATCAGCCCCAGCATTTT.

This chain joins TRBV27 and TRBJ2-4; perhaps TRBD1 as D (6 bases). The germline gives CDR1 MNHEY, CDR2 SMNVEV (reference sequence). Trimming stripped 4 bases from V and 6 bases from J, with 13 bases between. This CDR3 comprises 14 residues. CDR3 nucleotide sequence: TGTGCCAGCAGTTCGACTCCACAGGGAAACATTCAGTACTTC. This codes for CASSSTPQGNIQYF.

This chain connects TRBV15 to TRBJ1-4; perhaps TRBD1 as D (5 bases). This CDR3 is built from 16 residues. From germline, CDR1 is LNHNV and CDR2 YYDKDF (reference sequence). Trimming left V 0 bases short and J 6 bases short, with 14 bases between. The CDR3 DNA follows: TGTGCCACCAGCAGAGATAGAGGCGGAGGGGATGAAAAACTGTTTTTT. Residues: CATSRDRGGGDEKLFF.

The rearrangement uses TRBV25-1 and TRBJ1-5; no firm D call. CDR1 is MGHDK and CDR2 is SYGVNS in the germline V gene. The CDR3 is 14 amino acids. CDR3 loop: CASRGGSSNQPQHF. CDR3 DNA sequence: TGTGCTTCCCGAGGAGGAAGCAGCAATCAGCCCCAGCATTTT.

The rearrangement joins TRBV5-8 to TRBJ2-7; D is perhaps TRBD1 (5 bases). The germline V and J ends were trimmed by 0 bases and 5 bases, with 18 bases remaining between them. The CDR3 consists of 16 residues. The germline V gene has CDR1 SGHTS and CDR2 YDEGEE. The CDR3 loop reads CASSLGTNPTFDEQYF. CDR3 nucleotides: TGTGCCAGCAGCTTGGGGACAAATCCAACCTTCGACGAGCAGTACTTC.

The CDR3 sequence: CASSPPLGGRHYEQYF. In DNA, the CDR3 is TGTGCCAGCAGTCCGCCTCTCGGCGGGAGGCACTACGAGCAGTACTTC. This chain uses TRBV27 with TRBJ2-7; 8 bases are shared with TRBD2. From germline, CDR1 is MNHEY and CDR2 SMNVEV (reference sequence). This CDR3 contains 16 residues. V trimming: 5 bases; J trimming: 3 bases; junction bases outside the gene matches: 12.